This TCR beta chain was sequenced during a study of blood T cell repertoires in COVID-19. Across the whole study: Samples taken during acute and convalescent COVID-19 were collected in the United States, Italy and Spain. From T cells, B-cell-depleted T cells, or PBMCs came the material, which was cDNA or gDNA.

Per the original data handling: Amplifying reference gene primers gave estimates of nucleated cell counts. Produced via immunoSEQ multiplex PCR; TCRdb's table is partial and in-frame only. V, J and clone size derive from that table, while D and trimming were established from the DNA sequence. Of 200,000 to 250,000 clones listed, 87% are singletons. V was clipped by 4 bases and J by 9 bases; unmatched bases: 14. The CDR3 runs 16 residues. The V gene's germline CDR1 is SGHVS and CDR2 FNYEAQ. This receptor was identified in a young woman who had recovered from COVID-19. This chain connects TRBV7-6 to TRBJ2-1; 8 nucleotides match TRBD2. Sequenced material: peripheral blood. CDR3 in DNA: TGTGCCAGCAGCTCCGATGGGGGAAGCGGGAGTACTGAGCAGTTCTTC. Translating gives CASSSDGGSGSTEQFF.